The 17 T cell receptor beta chains below all came from one sample that was sequenced in a study of shared clonotypes between healthy human individuals. Only in-frame clones appear in the TCRdb table, and some are missing; sequencing was by immunoSEQ multiplex PCR. The sample comprises 1.4 million to 1.5 million clones, 96% of which are singletons, and approximately 1.1% rests with the top ten. Sequencing was done on a sample of naive CD4+ T cells sorted from blood. Subset described: CD45RA+ positively selected. These receptors were collected from a man aged 30-40 years in good health.

J is TRBJ2-7 and V is TRBV2; perhaps TRBD1 as D (6 bases). This CDR3 contains 13 residues. From germline, CDR1 is SNHLY and CDR2 FYNNEI. V was pared by 7 bases and J by 6 bases, with 16 bases between. CDR3 residues: CASTEGTGTEQYF. The CDR3 DNA is TGTGCCAGCACCGAGGGTACAGGGACCGAGCAGTACTTC.

This chain uses TRBV10-2 with TRBJ1-2; 10 bases align to TRBD1. The germline V gene has CDR1 WSHSY and CDR2 SAAADI. V was clipped by 4 bases and J by 8 bases; unmatched bases: 4. The CDR3 contains 13 residues. The CDR3 region has the DNA TGCGCCAGCAGTGGGACAGGGGGGGTCGGCTACACCTTC. Translated: CASSGTGGVGYTF.

The chain is built from TRBV7-6 and TRBJ2-1, with 8 bases identical to TRBD2. The CDR3 spans 16 residues. Germline CDR1 SGHVS, CDR2 FNYEAQ. V was pared by 0 bases and J by 4 bases, with 5 bases of the junction left unmatched. The CDR3 spells CASSLARAGAYNEQFF. The CDR3 DNA reads TGTGCCAGCAGCTTAGCTCGAGCGGGGGCATACAATGAGCAGTTCTTC.

The rearrangement links TRBV7-2 to TRBJ2-1, with TRBD2 identical over 10 bases. The CDR3 has 16 residues. J gave up 0 bases and V 2 bases, and 1 base lay outside the gene matches. Germline V gene data show CDR1 as SGHTA and CDR2 as FQGNSA. In nucleotides, the CDR3 is TGTGCCAGCAGCTTACCTAGCGGGAGCTCCTACAATGAGCAGTTCTTC. It yields the protein CASSLPSGSSYNEQFF. Combining the CDR3 with reference TRBV7-2 and TRBJ2-1 gives the whole variable domain GAGVSQSPSNKVTEKGKDVELRCDPISGHTALYWYRQSLGQGLEFLIYFQGNSAPDKSGLPSDRFSAERTGGSVSTLTIQRTQQEDSAVYLCASSLPSGSSYNEQFFGPGTRLTVL.

The chain links TRBV19 to TRBJ2-5; D may be TRBD2 (6 bases). The CDR3 contains 15 residues. The ends were cut back, 6 bases at V and 5 bases at J, with 19 bases in the middle. Germline V gene sequence: CDR1 LNHDA, CDR2 SQIVND (reference sequence). CDR3 bases: TGTGCCAGTAGAACAGTTGCTAGCGCGTCGGAGACCCAGTACTTC. This sequence encodes CASRTVASASETQYF.

V is TRBV5-1 and J is TRBJ2-3; D unclear. The V end lost 4 bases, the J end lost 7 bases, and 13 bases lay between the germline ends. CDR1 and CDR2 from the germline V gene are SGHRS and YFSETQ. This CDR3 has 13 residues. The CDR3 region has the DNA TGCGCCAGCAGCGTCCTAGAACGGTATACGCAGTATTTT. Translation: CASSVLERYTQYF.

The V gene is TRBV29-1, the J gene TRBJ2-1; tentative D call: TRBD2 (6 bases). The V gene's germline CDR1 is SQVTM and CDR2 ANQGSEA. V was shortened by 4 bases and J by 3 bases, with 13 bases between the two germline ends. The CDR3 is 14 amino acids. The CDR3 loop is CSVVSGSIYNEQFF. DNA for the CDR3: TGCAGCGTTGTTAGCGGAAGTATCTACAATGAGCAGTTCTTC.

CDR3 sequence (DNA): TGTGCCAGCAGCTCGTTGGGCAAAAACATTCAGTACTTC. This translates into CASSSLGKNIQYF. The chain links TRBV7-2 to TRBJ2-4; D gene uncertain. The V gene's germline CDR1 is SGHTA and CDR2 FQGNSA. This CDR3 contains 13 residues. The V end was cut by 4 bases, the J end by 3 bases, with 7 bases between. Full variable domain (outside the CDR3, taken from reference TRBV7-2 and TRBJ2-4): GAGVSQSPSNKVTEKGKDVELRCDPISGHTALYWYRQSLGQGLEFLIYFQGNSAPDKSGLPSDRFSAERTGGSVSTLTIQRTQQEDSAVYLCASSSLGKNIQYFGAGTRLSVL.

The chain joins TRBV28 to TRBJ1-5, with 8 nucleotides matching TRBD1. The J segment lost 1 base and the V segment lost 3 bases, leaving 5 bases of the junction unmatched. This CDR3 contains 16 residues. Germline values: CDR1 MDHEN, CDR2 SYDVKM. The CDR3 protein is CASSFSGGGSNQPQHF. As DNA, the CDR3 is TGTGCCAGCAGTTTTTCAGGGGGCGGAAGCAATCAGCCCCAGCATTTT.

This chain connects TRBV5-1 to TRBJ1-6; D gene ambiguous. The germline V gene encodes CDR1 SGHRS and CDR2 YFSETQ. V lost 0 bases and J lost 11, with 15 bases in between. The CDR3 covers 15 residues. The CDR3 nucleotides read TGCGCCAGCAGCTTGGACTCCCCCCGTGAGACACCCCTCCACTTT. Protein: CASSLDSPRETPLHF.

The J gene is TRBJ1-4, the V gene TRBV15, with 10 bases identical to TRBD1. V lost 2 bases, J lost 5 bases, and 5 bases stayed unmatched. Germline V gene sequence: CDR1 LNHNV, CDR2 YYDKDF (reference sequence). The CDR3 is 16 residues long. The CDR3: CATSRLGQGPNEKLFF. The CDR3 DNA reads TGTGCCACCAGCAGATTGGGACAGGGGCCAAATGAAAAACTGTTTTTT.

The chain employs TRBV2 and TRBJ2-2, with TRBD1 matching over 9 bases. Germline V gene data show CDR1 as SNHLY and CDR2 as FYNNEI. The junction had 8 bases not matched to a gene; V was cut back by 6 bases and J by 3 bases. The CDR3 has 16 amino acids. The CDR3 is CASRRDRVADTGELFF. The CDR3 nucleotides read TGTGCCAGCAGGAGGGACAGGGTGGCGGACACCGGGGAGCTGTTTTTT.

This rearrangement joins TRBV30 to TRBJ1-5; D is unclear. The CDR3 is made up of 12 amino acids. V was shortened by 7 bases and J by 0 bases, with 7 bases between the two germline ends. CDR1 and CDR2 (germline): GTSNPN, SVGIG (reference sequence). The CDR3: CAYQRSNQPQHF. For the CDR3, the DNA is TGTGCCTACCAGCGTAGCAATCAGCCCCAGCATTTT.

This clone was counted once. The chain employs TRBV7-7 and TRBJ1-2; tentatively, D is TRBD1 (6 bases). The V gene lost 4 bases and the J gene lost 5 bases, with 38 bases spanning the gap. Germline CDR1 SSHAT, CDR2 FNYEAQ (reference sequence). CDR3 length: 22 residues. The CDR3 region is CASSCHSVLRGDPERIGYGYTF. As DNA, the CDR3 is TGTGCCAGCAGCTGCCACTCAGTTCTGAGGGGGGACCCTGAAAGGATAGGATATGGCTACACCTTC.

The CDR3 sequence is CATKRDGTSYEQYF. The CDR3 DNA sequence: TGTGCCACCAAAAGGGACGGGACTAGCTACGAGCAGTACTTC. This chain joins TRBV10-3 and TRBJ2-7; 8 bases map to TRBD2. V dropped 10 bases and J dropped 3; count of bases not matched to a gene: 11. Germline loops: CDR1 ENHRY, CDR2 SYGVKD. The CDR3 has 14 residues.

This clone was observed once. The chain is built from TRBV29-1 and TRBJ1-1; D gene ambiguous. V was trimmed by 4 bases and J by 3 bases, leaving 15 bases between them. The CDR3 length is 14 residues. Germline V gene lookup returns CDR1 SQVTM and CDR2 ANQGSEA. The CDR3: CSVGSRVSDTEAFF. In nucleotides, the CDR3 is TGCAGCGTTGGGTCGAGGGTGAGTGACACTGAAGCTTTCTTT.

To note about this clone: Other DNA sequences within the sample encode an identical CDR3. The CDR3 loop is CASSLTGPYEQYF. CDR3 DNA: TGTGCCAGCAGTTTGACAGGTCCCTACGAGCAGTACTTC. This rearrangement joins TRBV28 to TRBJ2-7; a possible D gene is TRBD1 (6 bases). The CDR3 runs 13 residues. Trimming took 3 bases from V and 2 from J, leaving 8 bases between them. The germline CDR1 and CDR2 sequences are MDHEN and SYDVKM.